The clone carrying this TCR beta chain was seen repeatedly, ten times or more. Its cognate antigen is unknown. The CDR3 runs 14 residues. Per the germline V gene, CDR1 is PRHDT and CDR2 is FYEKMQ (reference sequence). The ends were cut back, 1 base at V and 2 bases at J, with 8 bases in the middle. This sample was included in a study of T cells after yellow fever vaccination. Study-wide points: Among all clonotypes, a small share was observed in both CD4 and CD8 compartments.

The study made its TCR cDNA through 5'RACE template switching. That step introduced a universal primer site along with UMIs. TCRdb passed the 5' RACE reads through MiXCR, listing each CDR3 protein once. The sample gives about 320,000 distinct CDR3 sequences, around 4.5% of which show up once; approximately 19% is in the top ten. The chain employs TRBV13 and TRBJ2-5; no clear D. This specimen consisted of PBMCs, obtained 15 days after the yellow fever booster vaccination. The TCR comes from a young man who received the YFV17D yellow fever vaccine. CDR3 sequence reads: CASSLDRSQETQYF. DNA for the CDR3: TGTGCCAGCAGCTTAGACAGAAGTCAAGAGACCCAGTACTTC.